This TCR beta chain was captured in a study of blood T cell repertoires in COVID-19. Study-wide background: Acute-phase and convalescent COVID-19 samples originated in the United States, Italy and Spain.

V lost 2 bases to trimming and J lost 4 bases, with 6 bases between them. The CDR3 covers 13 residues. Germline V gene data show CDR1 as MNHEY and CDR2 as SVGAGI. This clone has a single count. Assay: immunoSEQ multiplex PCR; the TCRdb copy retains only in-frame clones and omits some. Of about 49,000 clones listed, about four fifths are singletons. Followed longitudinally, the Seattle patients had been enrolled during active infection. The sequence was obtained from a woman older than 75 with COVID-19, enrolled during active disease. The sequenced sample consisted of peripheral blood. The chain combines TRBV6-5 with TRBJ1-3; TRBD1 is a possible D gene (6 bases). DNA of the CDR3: TGTGCCAGCAGTTACGACAGGGGAAACACCATATATTTT. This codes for CASSYDRGNTIYF.